This T cell receptor (beta chain) was captured by sequencing in a study of regulatory T cells in long-lasting Graves disease. Study details: Persistent Graves' disease denoted over 5 years of antithyroid drugs plus positive TSH receptor antibodies. Study-wide points: Persistent disease showed a preference for TRBV28, TRBJ1-2 and TRBJ2-5. Those with persistent Graves' had less TCR diversity than newly diagnosed patients. Relative to new patients (roughly 950), persistent patients exhibited greater sharing of public clonotypes (approximately 2,500).

The time point: persistent/refractory GD, antithyroid drugs over 5 years with positive TRAb. The TCR library was made from RNA extracted from PBMCs. CDR3 regions were amplified by Arm-PCR using iRepertoire HTBI primers to build TCR beta libraries. TCRdb processed the multiplex PCR reads anew with MiXCR; each CDR3 protein has one entry. The sample has some 430,000 distinct CDR3 sequences, roughly a fifth seen once. At least ten counts were recorded for this clonotype. Antigen unknown. The V end was cut by 9 bases, the J end by 0 bases, with 14 bases between. This CDR3 has 14 residues. Germline CDR1 and CDR2: MNHEY and SMNVEV (reference sequence).

The material was peripheral blood mononuclear cells (PBMCs), obtained when the disease was refractory, from a patient treated with antithyroid drugs. This clonotype was sampled from a female donor with Graves disease. The chain recombines TRBV27 with TRBJ2-5; tentatively, D is TRBD1 (6 bases). The DNA of the CDR3 is TGTGCCAGTCTCCCAAGGGGGTACCAAGAGACCCAGTACTTC. Translation gives CASLPRGYQETQYF.